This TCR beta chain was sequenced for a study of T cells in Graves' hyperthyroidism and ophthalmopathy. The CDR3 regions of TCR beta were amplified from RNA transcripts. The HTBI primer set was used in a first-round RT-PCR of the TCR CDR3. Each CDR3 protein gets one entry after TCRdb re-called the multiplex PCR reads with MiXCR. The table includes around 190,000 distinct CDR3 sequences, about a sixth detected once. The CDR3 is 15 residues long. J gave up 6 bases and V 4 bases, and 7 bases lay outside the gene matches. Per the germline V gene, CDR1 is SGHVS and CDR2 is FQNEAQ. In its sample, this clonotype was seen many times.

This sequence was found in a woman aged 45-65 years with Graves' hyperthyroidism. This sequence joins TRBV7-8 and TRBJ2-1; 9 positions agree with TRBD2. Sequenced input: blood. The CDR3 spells CASSSTGLALNEQFF. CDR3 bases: TGTGCCAGCAGCTCCACGGGACTAGCCCTCAATGAGCAGTTCTTC.